This T cell receptor beta chain appears in the sequencing data of a study of blood T cells in healthy people across ages. Trimming stripped 2 bases from V and 4 bases from J, with 19 bases between. The CDR3 sequence is 16 residues long. The germline V gene has CDR1 SGHRS and CDR2 YFSETQ. Using a J-beta primer mix together with a sample-barcoded 5' primer, a second PCR was run for about 6 to 11 cycles. Template switching added a 12-random-nucleotide identifier to every cDNA molecule. TCRdb reprocessed the 5' RACE reads with MiXCR, giving one entry per CDR3 protein. Of roughly 1,700,000 distinct CDR3 sequences listed, roughly 27% are singletons. This clonotype was picked up many times.

The receptor was isolated from a woman in her thirties in good health. The chain has TRBV5-1 and TRBJ2-7; D is perhaps TRBD1 (6 bases). Source material: blood. The CDR3 is CASSFSSGAIVYEQYF. The CDR3 DNA reads as TGCGCCAGCAGCTTTAGTTCAGGGGCAATCGTGTACGAGCAGTACTTC.